This TCR beta chain was documented in a study of cytomegalovirus exposure and HLA in healthy donors. Study-wide background: As released early, the data held about 85 million unique TCRs from HLA-typed donors.

Findings and caveats of the study: High sensitivity and specificity were reportedly achieved when the classifier diagnosed cytomegalovirus status. Despite most TCR sequences being rare, some public TCRs occurred in many donors.

With regard to this clone: What it binds is unknown. Mismatch with germline at one junction end may stem from a read error.

The germline gives CDR1 SGHTA, CDR2 FQGNSA. This CDR3 has 11 amino acids. The PCR ran on 60 Vbeta and 13 Jbeta primers. Some clones are missing from TCRdb's copy, which holds only in-frame ones; the method was immunoSEQ multiplex PCR. This table has some 65,000 clones, around 73% appearing once. Sequencing input: PBMCs. The chain carries TRBV7-2 and TRBJ1-2; D perhaps matches TRBD1 (5 bases). The clonotype was recovered from a girl aged 5-17 years in good health and CMV-seropositive. In nucleotides, the CDR3 is TGTGCCAGCAGCTTAGCGCAACAGGAAAACTTC. Translated: CASSLAQQENF.